This TCR beta chain is drawn from a study of cytotoxic CD8 clonotypes in ibrutinib-treated CLL. Overall study findings and caveats: While tracking circulating CD8+ T-cell counts, baseline clonality exceeded that of age-matched healthy donors. Collection times varied between progressing and sustained-remission patients. Public clonotypes were rare and shrank or held steady on treatment.

TCRdb keeps only in-frame clones here, not all; method: immunoSEQ multiplex PCR. The data show approximately 23,000 clones, roughly 80% seen once. Concerning this clone: Antigen specificity is unknown.

The source material was PBMCs, sampled before ibrutinib treatment. The clonotype originates from a human donor with chronic lymphocytic leukemia.

In DNA, the CDR3 is TGTGCCAGCAGCCCAGATAGTAGCGGGAGGGGGCAGTACTTC. Translated: CASSPDSSGRGQYF. This sequence joins TRBV11-3 and TRBJ2-7; 11 nucleotides line up with TRBD2. V lost 5 bases, J lost 9 bases, and 9 bases stayed unmatched. Per germline, CDR1 SGHNT and CDR2 YENEEA. The CDR3 is 14 residues long.